The 16 T cell receptor beta chains reported below all come from one sample, sequenced in a study of cytomegalovirus exposure and HLA in healthy donors. The PCR used 60 Vbeta and 13 Jbeta primers. Repertoires were generated with immunoSEQ multiplex PCR, while TCRdb's copy carries only in-frame clones and drops some. This repertoire comprises tens of thousands of clones; its ten largest clones make up 22%. The sample comprised PBMCs. The receptors derive from a man in his fifties or sixties in good health and CMV-seropositive.

The V and J genes are TRBV30 and TRBJ2-1; 8 bases line up with TRBD2. Germline trimming cut 2 bases from V and 1 base from J; bases unmatched to any gene: 7. CDR3 length equals 16 residues. The germline CDR1 and CDR2 sequences are GTSNPN and SVGIG (reference sequence). DNA for the CDR3: TGTGCCTGGAGTACTGAGCGGGAGAGGTCCTACAATGAGCAGTTCTTC. Residues: CAWSTERERSYNEQFF.

V is TRBV6-1 and J is TRBJ1-1, with D possibly matching TRBD1 (6 bases). The ends were cut back, 2 bases at V and 11 bases at J, with 27 bases in the middle. The germline V gene encodes CDR1 MNHNS and CDR2 SASEGT. The CDR3 is 17 amino acids. CDR3 in amino acids: CASSERGRGTLNTEAFF. For the CDR3, the DNA is TGTGCCAGCAGTGAAAGGGGTCGAGGGACACTCAACACGGAGGCTTTCTTT.

The genes are TRBV5-5 and TRBJ1-2; D not certain. The V gene lost 4 bases and the J gene lost 5 bases, with 9 bases spanning the gap. The CDR3 covers 12 residues. Germline lookup yields CDR1 SGHKS and CDR2 YYEKEE (reference sequence). CDR3 sequence: CASSPQSYGYTF. Here the CDR3 DNA reads TGTGCCAGCAGCCCCCAGTCGTATGGCTACACCTTC. Full variable domain (rest looked up from reference TRBV5-5 and TRBJ1-2): DAGVTQSPTHLIKTRGQQVTLRCSPISGHKSVSWYQQVLGQGPQFIFQYYEKEERGRGNFPDRFSARQFPNYSSELNVNALLLGDSALYLCASSPQSYGYTFGSGTRLTVV.

The V call is TRBV5-1, the J call TRBJ1-2; unclear D gene. Germline V gene lookup returns CDR1 SGHRS and CDR2 YFSETQ. Trimming removed 0 bases at V and 8 bases at J, with 14 bases between. This CDR3 contains 14 residues. The CDR3 nucleotides are TGCGCCAGCAGCTTGGGGGCGAACAGTAAGGGCTACACCTTC. It is translated as CASSLGANSKGYTF.

The chain has TRBV19 and TRBJ1-5, with D unclear. There are 12 residues in the CDR3. V was clipped by 3 bases and J by 7 bases, with 7 bases between them. CDR1 and CDR2 (germline): LNHDA, SQIVND (reference sequence). The CDR3 region has the DNA TGTGCCAGTAGTATGTGGCGGCAGCCCCAGCATTTT. Translated, it gives CASSMWRQPQHF.

The rearrangement uses TRBV11-3 and TRBJ2-1; possible D gene TRBD1, 6 bases. The germline CDR1 and CDR2 sequences are SGHNT and YENEEA. The CDR3 is made up of 12 amino acids. The ends were cut back, 2 bases at V and 13 bases at J, with 12 bases in the middle. The CDR3 here is CASSLRDNPQFF. CDR3 nucleotide sequence: TGTGCCAGCAGCTTAAGGGACAACCCCCAGTTCTTC.

To note about this clone: The same CDR3 can be traced to other DNA sequences in this sample. The rearrangement links TRBV5-1 to TRBJ2-3; D not certain. CDR3 length: 12 residues. The germline V gene encodes CDR1 SGHRS and CDR2 YFSETQ. The germline V and J ends were trimmed by 4 bases and 6 bases, with 9 bases remaining between them. Here the CDR3 reads CASSPPGDTQYF. The CDR3 nucleotides read TGCGCCAGCAGCCCGCCGGGTGATACGCAGTATTTT.

The chain uses TRBV18 and TRBJ1-5; D unresolved. Germline CDR1 KGHSH, CDR2 LQKENI. Trimming stripped 2 bases from V and 4 bases from J, with 9 bases between. This CDR3 spans 14 amino acids. The CDR3 DNA reads TGTGCCAGCTCACCAGACACAGCAAATCAGCCCCAGCATTTT. As protein: CASSPDTANQPQHF.

This chain links TRBV7-2 with TRBJ1-1; 7 positions agree with TRBD1. The CDR3 extends over 16 amino acids. Germline CDR1 SGHTA, CDR2 FQGNSA. V lost 6 bases to trimming and J lost 1 base; unmatched junction nucleotides: 11. The CDR3 loop is CASRSRGTVPNTEAFF. Written as DNA, the CDR3 is TGTGCCAGCAGGTCCCGTGGGACAGTCCCGAACACTGAAGCTTTCTTT.

This sequence joins TRBV2 and TRBJ1-1; maybe TRBD1 (6 bases). The CDR3 length is 15 residues. CDR1 and CDR2 from the germline V gene are SNHLY and FYNNEI. The V gene lost 6 bases and the J gene lost 4 bases, with 18 bases spanning the gap. Here the CDR3 DNA reads TGTGCCAGCAGCCGTTCGGCAGGGGTGGGCACTGAAGCTTTCTTT. Protein product: CASSRSAGVGTEAFF.

The CDR3: CASSPTSDRDEQYF. DNA of the CDR3: TGTGCCAGCAGCCCAACTTCGGACAGGGACGAGCAGTACTTC. V gene TRBV11-3 combines with J gene TRBJ2-7, with TRBD1 matching 8 bases. From germline, CDR1 is SGHNT and CDR2 YENEEA. With V trimmed by 5 bases and J by 5 bases, 8 bases remained unmatched. The CDR3 is 14 residues long.

The gene calls are TRBV19 and TRBJ2-2; a weak D match, TRBD1 (5 bases). Trimming cost V 3 bases and J 10 bases, with 18 bases left between them. The CDR3 is 15 amino acids. Germline CDR1 is LNHDA and CDR2 is SQIVND (reference sequence). CDR3 DNA sequence: TGTGCCAGTAGTATCCTTTCAGGGATTAAGGAGGAGCTGTTTTTT. It encodes CASSILSGIKEELFF.

The CDR3, as DNA: TGTGCCAGCAGTGAAGACGGACTAGCGGGTTTGAAGCAGTACTTC. Encoded protein: CASSEDGLAGLKQYF. This chain uses TRBV2 with TRBJ2-7; 11 bases align to TRBD2. V was pared by 1 base and J by 8 bases, with 7 bases of the junction left unmatched. Per germline, CDR1 SNHLY and CDR2 FYNNEI. This CDR3 region has 15 residues.

CDR3 region: CASSRTSGSLDEQYF. The CDR3 bases are TGTGCCAGTAGTAGAACTAGCGGGAGTCTCGACGAGCAGTACTTC. The chain recombines TRBV19 with TRBJ2-7; 11 bases agree with TRBD2. CDR1 is LNHDA and CDR2 is SQIVND in the germline V gene (reference sequence). Trimming took 4 bases from V and 5 from J; bases not matched to a gene: 7. This CDR3 is 15 amino acids long. Combining the CDR3 with reference TRBV19 and TRBJ2-7 gives the whole variable domain DGGITQSPKYLFRKEGQNVTLSCEQNLNHDAMYWYRQDPGQGLRLIYYSQIVNDFQKGDIAEGYSVSREKKESFPLTVTSAQKNPTAFYLCASSRTSGSLDEQYFGPGTRLTVT.

The chain employs TRBV5-5 and TRBJ1-1; D is perhaps TRBD1 (6 bases). Germline V gene lookup returns CDR1 SGHKS and CDR2 YYEKEE (reference sequence). The ends were cut back, 3 bases at V and 5 bases at J, with 8 bases in the middle. The length of the CDR3 is 12 residues. DNA of the CDR3: TGTGCCAGCAGCTACAGGGAAACTGAAGCTTTCTTT. Its translation is CASSYRETEAFF.

The CDR3 is CASSAQGAGEQYF. The CDR3, as DNA: TGTGCCAGCAGCGCACAGGGGGCGGGCGAGCAGTACTTC. The chain combines TRBV5-6 with TRBJ2-7; 9 bases agree with TRBD1. V shed 4 bases and J 6 bases; nucleotides not matched to a gene: 5. Looked up from germline, CDR1 is SGHDT and CDR2 is YYEEEE. The CDR3 is made up of 13 amino acids.